These 2 T cell receptor beta chains originate from one sample sequenced in a study of T cells in Graves' hyperthyroidism and ophthalmopathy. The TCR beta CDR3 regions underwent amplification using RNA transcripts as the source. The HTBI primer set was used in a first-round RT-PCR of the TCR CDR3. TCRdb fed the multiplex PCR reads into MiXCR, producing one record per CDR3 protein. The sample shows around 660,000 distinct CDR3 sequences, 45% of them seen only once. The sample consisted of peripheral blood or thyroid tissue (not recorded which). These receptors were obtained from an adult man with Graves' disease, either hyperthyroidism or ophthalmopathy (not recorded which).

The CDR3 nucleotides are TGTGCCAGCACCTCTCTGGGGGAGAACTATGGCTACACCTTC. Translated, it gives CASTSLGENYGYTF. The chain couples TRBV6-5 to TRBJ1-2; TRBD1 is a possible D gene (5 bases). Germline V lookup: CDR1 MNHEY, CDR2 SVGAGI. Deletions cut 7 bases from V and 2 bases from J, with 14 bases between. The CDR3 has 14 amino acids.

The V gene is TRBV7-8, the J gene TRBJ1-6, with no clear D. The CDR3 length is 14 residues. Germline V lookup: CDR1 SGHVS, CDR2 FQNEAQ. CDR3 nucleotide sequence: TGTGCTAGAGTGGTAGTCGGTGAGGATTCACCCCTCCACTTT. Amino acids: CARVVVGEDSPLHF.